The entry that follows covers one T cell receptor (beta chain) sequence. Its antigen is still unknown. No base quality values were provided; no much bigger clone lies one nucleotide off. This sample was included in a study of blood T cell repertoires in COVID-19 (dated by TCRdb to the early 2020s). For context, the study as a whole: Samples from collaborators originated in the United States, Italy and Spain and spanned both the acute and convalescent phases of COVID-19. The prospective study material was composed of cDNA or gDNA derived from T cells, B-cell-depleted T cells, or PBMCs. Deeply sampled blood TCRbeta repertoires from subjects exposed to, actively infected with, or recovered from COVID-19 were included in the dataset. The repertoires were released in a freely available public database meant as a resource for research on the immune response to SARS-CoV-2. Samples came from the ongoing ImmuneRACE study (first 160 participants) plus 1,254 subjects from 6 global collaborators. Nearly every sample came with metadata listing a de-identified subject ID, COVID-19 status, age in years and sex. HLA class I and class II types, where available, came from metadata supplied by the sample provider rather than from assay-based typing. Points the paper makes about the study in general: How much clinical and demographic metadata was included differed by source and by participant, and the metadata was provided uncurated.

The immunoSEQ Assay, a bias-controlled multiplex PCR, was used to amplify TCRbeta CDR3 regions from genomic DNA. As for how the authors treated the data: The number of nucleated cells in each sample was estimated from the amplification of reference gene primers within the assay. To quantify the absolute abundance of each unique TCRbeta CDR3 rearrangement, sequence reads were collapsed and filtered. For each sample, productive Simpson clonality was calculated as the square root of Simpson's diversity index across productive rearrangements. Here the immuneACCESS table is served through TCRdb, limited to in-frame sequences with V and J called. Missing clones are a known gap in these copies; in checked studies unresolved V genes cover under half, and the rest lacks a known reason. V and J calls and clone size come straight from that table; D and trimming were deduced from the DNA. For this sample the table gives 360,000 or so clones, of which around 91% were detected only once. The top ten clones comprise 5% to 8.5% of the sample.

Whole blood was collected in K2EDTA tubes by collaborating institutions according to the institutions' own protocols. Collaborator samples were shipped for TCRbeta analysis as frozen whole blood, isolated PBMCs, or DNA extracted from either sample type. The germline ends are 5 bases apart after V is trimmed by 0 bases and J by 3 bases. The CDR1 and CDR2 encoded by the germline V gene (reference sequence) are LGHDT and YNNKEL. There are 13 amino acids in the CDR3, from cysteine to phenylalanine inclusive. Only the CDR3 portion is preserved as DNA: 39 bases, with reading frame beginning at the first base.

This TCR derives from a man aged 18 to 30 with active or convalescent COVID-19. The sequencing sample was made of peripheral blood. Here the chain combines TRBV3-1 (or the pseudogene TRBV3-2) and TRBJ1-1, with no reliable assignment of the D segment. DNA sequence: TGTGCCAGCAGCCAAGACCTCGACACTGAAGCTTTCTTT. Its protein product is CASSQDLDTEAFF.